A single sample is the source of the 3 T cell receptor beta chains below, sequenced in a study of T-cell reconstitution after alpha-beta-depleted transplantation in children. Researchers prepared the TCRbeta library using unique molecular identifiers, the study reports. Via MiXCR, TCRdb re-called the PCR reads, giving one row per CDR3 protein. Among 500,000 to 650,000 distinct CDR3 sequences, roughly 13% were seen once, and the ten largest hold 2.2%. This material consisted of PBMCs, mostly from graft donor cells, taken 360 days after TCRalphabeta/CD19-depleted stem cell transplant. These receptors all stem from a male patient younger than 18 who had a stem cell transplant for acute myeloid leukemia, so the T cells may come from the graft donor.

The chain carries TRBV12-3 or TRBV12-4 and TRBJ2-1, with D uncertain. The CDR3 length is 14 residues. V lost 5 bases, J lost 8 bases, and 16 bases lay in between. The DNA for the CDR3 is TGTGCCAGCAGTGCCCGACGGGCATGGGATGAGCAGTTCTTC. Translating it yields CASSARRAWDEQFF.

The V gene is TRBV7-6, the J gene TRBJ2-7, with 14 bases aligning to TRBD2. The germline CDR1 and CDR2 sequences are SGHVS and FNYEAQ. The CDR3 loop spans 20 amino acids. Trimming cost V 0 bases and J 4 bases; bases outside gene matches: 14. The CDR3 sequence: CASSLAGTSGSAHTQYEQYF. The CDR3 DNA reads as TGTGCCAGCAGCTTAGCCGGGACTAGCGGGAGCGCACACACCCAATACGAGCAGTACTTC.

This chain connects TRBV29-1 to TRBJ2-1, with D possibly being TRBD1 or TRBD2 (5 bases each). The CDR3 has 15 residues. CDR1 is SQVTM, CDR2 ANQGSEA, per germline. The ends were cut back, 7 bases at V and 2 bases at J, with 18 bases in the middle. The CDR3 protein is CSARRDPPTYNEQFF. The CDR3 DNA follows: TGCAGCGCCCGACGGGACCCTCCCACCTACAATGAGCAGTTCTTC.